This T cell receptor beta chain originates from a study of T cell clonality in common variable immunodeficiency. Germline V gene lookup returns CDR1 SGHTA and CDR2 FQGNSA. The CDR3 loop spans 14 amino acids. Trimming took 5 bases from V and 6 from J; bases not matched to a gene: 8. This clone occurred many times. The read is 3 residues too short to cover the CDR3 end, so that end is filled in from the germline J gene. Profiled with immunoSEQ multiplex PCR; TCRdb holds only in-frame clones, not every one. The sample has around 30,000 clones, none seen only once. This TCR came from a person aged 18-70 years in good health. The chain links TRBV7-2 to TRBJ2-3; 7 nucleotides agree with TRBD2. The sample comprised peripheral blood mononuclear cells. CDR3 loop: CASSPRLAMDTQYF. Partial CDR3 DNA: TGTGCCAGCAGCCCCCGACTAGCTATGGATACG.